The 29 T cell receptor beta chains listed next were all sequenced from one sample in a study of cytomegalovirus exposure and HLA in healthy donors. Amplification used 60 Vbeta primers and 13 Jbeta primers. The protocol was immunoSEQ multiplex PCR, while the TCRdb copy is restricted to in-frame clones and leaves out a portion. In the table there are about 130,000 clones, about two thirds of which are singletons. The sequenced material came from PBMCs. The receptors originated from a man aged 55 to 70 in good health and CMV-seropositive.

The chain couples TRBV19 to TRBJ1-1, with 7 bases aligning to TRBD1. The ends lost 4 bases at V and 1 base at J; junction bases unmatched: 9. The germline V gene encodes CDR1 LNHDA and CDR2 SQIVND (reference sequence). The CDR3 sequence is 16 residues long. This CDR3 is CASSTVTQGTNTEAFF. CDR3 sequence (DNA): TGTGCCAGTAGTACAGTAACACAGGGGACGAACACTGAAGCTTTCTTT.

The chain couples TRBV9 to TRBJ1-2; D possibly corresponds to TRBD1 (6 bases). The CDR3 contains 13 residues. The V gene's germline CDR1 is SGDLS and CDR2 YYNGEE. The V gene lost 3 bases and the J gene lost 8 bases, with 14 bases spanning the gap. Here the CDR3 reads CASSAQGLGGYTF. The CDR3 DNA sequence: TGTGCCAGCAGCGCCCAGGGGCTTGGGGGCTACACCTTC.

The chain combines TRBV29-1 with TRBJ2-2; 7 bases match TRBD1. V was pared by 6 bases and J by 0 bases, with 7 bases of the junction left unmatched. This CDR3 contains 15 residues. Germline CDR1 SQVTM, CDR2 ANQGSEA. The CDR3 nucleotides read TGCAGCGTGTGGACAGGACCAGCGAACACCGGGGAGCTGTTTTTT. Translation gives CSVWTGPANTGELFF.

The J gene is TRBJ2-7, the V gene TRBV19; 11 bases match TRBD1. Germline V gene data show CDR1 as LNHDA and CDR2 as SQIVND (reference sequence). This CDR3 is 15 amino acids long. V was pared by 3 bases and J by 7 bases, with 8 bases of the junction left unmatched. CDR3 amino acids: CASSMSGTGGREQYF. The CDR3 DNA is TGTGCCAGTAGTATGTCCGGGACAGGGGGTCGGGAGCAGTACTTC.

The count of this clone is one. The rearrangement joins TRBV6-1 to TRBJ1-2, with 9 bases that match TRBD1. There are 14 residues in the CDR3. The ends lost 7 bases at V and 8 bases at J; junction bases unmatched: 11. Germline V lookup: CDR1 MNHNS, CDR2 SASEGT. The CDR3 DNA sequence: TGTGCCAGCAATCCGGACAGGGGTCTTAGGGGCTACACCTTC. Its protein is CASNPDRGLRGYTF.

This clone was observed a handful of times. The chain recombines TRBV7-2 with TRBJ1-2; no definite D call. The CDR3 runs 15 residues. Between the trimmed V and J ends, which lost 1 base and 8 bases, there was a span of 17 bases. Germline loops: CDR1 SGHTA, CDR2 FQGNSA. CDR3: CASSLDTALGRGYTF. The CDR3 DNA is TGTGCCAGCAGCTTAGATACCGCCCTCGGGAGAGGCTACACCTTC.

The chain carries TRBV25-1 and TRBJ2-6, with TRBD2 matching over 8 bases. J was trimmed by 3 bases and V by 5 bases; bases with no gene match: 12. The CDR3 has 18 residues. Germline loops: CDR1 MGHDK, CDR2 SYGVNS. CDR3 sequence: CASSPPRGGESGANVLTF. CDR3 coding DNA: TGTGCCAGCAGTCCCCCTCGGGGGGGGGAGAGTGGGGCCAACGTCCTGACTTTC.

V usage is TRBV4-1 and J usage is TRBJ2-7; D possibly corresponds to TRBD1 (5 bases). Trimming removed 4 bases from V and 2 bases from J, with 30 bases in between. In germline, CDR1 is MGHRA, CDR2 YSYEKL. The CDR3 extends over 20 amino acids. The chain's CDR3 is CASSPWSFWGGGIKTYEQYF. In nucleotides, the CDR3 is TGCGCCAGCAGCCCTTGGAGTTTTTGGGGCGGTGGGATAAAGACCTACGAGCAGTACTTC.

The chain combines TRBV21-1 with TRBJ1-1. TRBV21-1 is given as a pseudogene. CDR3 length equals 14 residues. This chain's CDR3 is CASSIECCITVAFF. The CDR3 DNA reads TGTGCCAGCAGCATTGAGTGTTGCATTACGGTTGCTTTCTTT.

The CDR3 region is CASSRTGGETQYF. CDR3 nucleotides: TGTGCCAGCTCTAGGACAGGGGGGGAGACCCAGTACTTC. The gene calls are TRBV2 and TRBJ2-5; 10 bases line up with TRBD1. V lost 8 bases, J lost 5 bases, and 5 bases stayed unmatched. CDR3 length: 13 residues. Germline assignment: CDR1 SNHLY and CDR2 FYNNEI.

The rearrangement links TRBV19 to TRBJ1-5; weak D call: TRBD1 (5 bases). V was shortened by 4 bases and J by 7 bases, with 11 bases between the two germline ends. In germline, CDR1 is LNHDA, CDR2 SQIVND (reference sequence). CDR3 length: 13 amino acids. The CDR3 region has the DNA TGTGCCAGTAGTAGCAGGGAAGGGCAGCCCCAGCATTTT. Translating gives CASSSREGQPQHF.

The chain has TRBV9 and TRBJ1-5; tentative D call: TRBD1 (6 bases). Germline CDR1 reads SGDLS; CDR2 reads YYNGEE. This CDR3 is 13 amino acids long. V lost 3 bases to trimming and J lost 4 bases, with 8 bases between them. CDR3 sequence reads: CASSGTENQPQHF. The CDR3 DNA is TGTGCCAGCAGCGGGACAGAAAATCAGCCCCAGCATTTT.

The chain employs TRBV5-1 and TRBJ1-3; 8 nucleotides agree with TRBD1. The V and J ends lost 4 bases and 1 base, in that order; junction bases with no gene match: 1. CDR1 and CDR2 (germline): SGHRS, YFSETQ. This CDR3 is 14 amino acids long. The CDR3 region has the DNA TGCGCCAGCAGCGGGACAGGTTCTGGAAACACCATATATTTT. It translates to CASSGTGSGNTIYF.

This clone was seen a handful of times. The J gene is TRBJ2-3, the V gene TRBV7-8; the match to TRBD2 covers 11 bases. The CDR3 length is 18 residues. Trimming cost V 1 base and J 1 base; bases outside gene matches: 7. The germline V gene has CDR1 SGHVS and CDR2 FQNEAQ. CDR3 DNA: TGTGCCAGCAGCTTAGTACTAGCGGGGGCCCGCGGCACAGATACGCAGTATTTT. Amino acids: CASSLVLAGARGTDTQYF.

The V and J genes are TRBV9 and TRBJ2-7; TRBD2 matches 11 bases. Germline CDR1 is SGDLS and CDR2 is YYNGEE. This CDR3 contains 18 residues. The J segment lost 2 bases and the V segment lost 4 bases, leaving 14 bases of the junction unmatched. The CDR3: CASSPGSLAGGVTYEQYF. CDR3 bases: TGTGCCAGCAGCCCCGGGAGTCTAGCGGGGGGAGTTACCTACGAGCAGTACTTC.

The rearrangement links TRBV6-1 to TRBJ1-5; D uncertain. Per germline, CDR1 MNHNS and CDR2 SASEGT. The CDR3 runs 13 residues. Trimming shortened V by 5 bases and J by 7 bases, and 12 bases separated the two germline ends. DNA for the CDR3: TGTGCCAGCAGTCTCCGGACTCAGCAGCCCCAGCATTTT. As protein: CASSLRTQQPQHF.

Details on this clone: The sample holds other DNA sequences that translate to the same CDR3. The CDR3 sequence is CATSPSSRSRGNYGYTF. The CDR3 bases are TGTGCCACCAGCCCATCCTCTAGGAGCCGCGGGAACTATGGCTACACCTTC. The chain recombines TRBV15 with TRBJ1-2; D gene ambiguous. CDR3 length: 17 amino acids. The V gene's germline CDR1 is LNHNV and CDR2 YYDKDF (reference sequence). Trimming pared 5 bases from V and 2 bases from J, leaving 21 bases between.

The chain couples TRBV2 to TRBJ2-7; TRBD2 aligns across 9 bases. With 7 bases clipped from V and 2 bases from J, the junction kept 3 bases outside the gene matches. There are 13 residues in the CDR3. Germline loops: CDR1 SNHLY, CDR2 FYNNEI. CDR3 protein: CASTSGETYEQYF. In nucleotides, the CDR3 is TGTGCCAGCACTAGCGGGGAGACCTACGAGCAGTACTTC.

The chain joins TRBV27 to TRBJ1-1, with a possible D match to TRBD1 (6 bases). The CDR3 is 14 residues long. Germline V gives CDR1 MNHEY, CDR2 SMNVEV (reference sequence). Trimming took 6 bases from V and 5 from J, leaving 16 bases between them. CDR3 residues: CASSGLRGSTEAFF. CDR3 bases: TGTGCCAGCAGCGGGCTCAGGGGAAGTACTGAAGCTTTCTTT.

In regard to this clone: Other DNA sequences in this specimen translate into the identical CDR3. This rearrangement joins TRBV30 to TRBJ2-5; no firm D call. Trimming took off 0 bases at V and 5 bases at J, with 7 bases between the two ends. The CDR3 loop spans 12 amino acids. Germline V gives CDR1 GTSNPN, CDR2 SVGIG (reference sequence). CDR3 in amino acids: CAWSVLAETQYF. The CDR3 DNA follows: TGTGCCTGGAGTGTACTCGCGGAGACCCAGTACTTC. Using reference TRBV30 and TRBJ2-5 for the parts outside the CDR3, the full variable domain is SQTIHQWPATLVQPVGSPLSLECTVEGTSNPNLYWYRQAAGRGLQLLFYSVGIGQISSEVPQNLSASRPQDRQFILSSKKLLLSDSGFYLCAWSVLAETQYFGPGTRLLVL.

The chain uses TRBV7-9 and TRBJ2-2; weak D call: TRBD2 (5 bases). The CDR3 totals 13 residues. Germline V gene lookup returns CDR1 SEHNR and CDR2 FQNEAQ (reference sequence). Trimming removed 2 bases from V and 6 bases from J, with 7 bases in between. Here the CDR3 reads CASSLTGAGELFF. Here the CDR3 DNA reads TGTGCCAGCAGCTTAACCGGGGCCGGGGAGCTGTTTTTT.

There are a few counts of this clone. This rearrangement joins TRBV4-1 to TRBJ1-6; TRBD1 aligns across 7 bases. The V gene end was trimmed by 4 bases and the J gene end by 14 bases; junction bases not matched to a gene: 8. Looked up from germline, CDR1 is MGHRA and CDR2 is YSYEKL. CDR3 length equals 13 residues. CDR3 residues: CASSLLGGRTLHF. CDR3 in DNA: TGCGCCAGCAGCCTTTTAGGGGGCAGAACCCTCCACTTT.

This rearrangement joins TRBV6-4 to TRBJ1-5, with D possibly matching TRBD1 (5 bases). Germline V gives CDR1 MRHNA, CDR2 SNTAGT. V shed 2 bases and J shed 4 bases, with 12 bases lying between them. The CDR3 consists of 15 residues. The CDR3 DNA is TGTGCCAGCAGTGACCCAGGGAGGGAAAATCAGCCCCAGCATTTT. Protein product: CASSDPGRENQPQHF.

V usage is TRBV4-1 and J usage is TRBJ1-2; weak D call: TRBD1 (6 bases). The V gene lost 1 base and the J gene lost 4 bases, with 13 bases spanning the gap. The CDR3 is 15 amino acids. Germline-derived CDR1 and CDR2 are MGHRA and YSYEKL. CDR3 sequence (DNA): TGCGCCAGCAGCCAAGGGGGGCCCGGACTCTATGGCTACACCTTC. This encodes CASSQGGPGLYGYTF.

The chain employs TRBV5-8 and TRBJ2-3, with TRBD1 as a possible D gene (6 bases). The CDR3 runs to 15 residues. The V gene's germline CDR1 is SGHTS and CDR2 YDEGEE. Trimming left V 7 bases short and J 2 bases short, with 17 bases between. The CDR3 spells CASAFPGQNTDTQYF. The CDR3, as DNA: TGTGCCAGCGCATTTCCCGGACAGAACACAGATACGCAGTATTTT.

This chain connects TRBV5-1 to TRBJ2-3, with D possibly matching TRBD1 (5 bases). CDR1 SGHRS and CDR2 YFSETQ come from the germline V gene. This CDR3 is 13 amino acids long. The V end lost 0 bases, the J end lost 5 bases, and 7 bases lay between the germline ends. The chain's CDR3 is CASSLGQLDTQYF. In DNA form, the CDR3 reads TGCGCCAGCAGCTTGGGACAGTTAGATACGCAGTATTTT.

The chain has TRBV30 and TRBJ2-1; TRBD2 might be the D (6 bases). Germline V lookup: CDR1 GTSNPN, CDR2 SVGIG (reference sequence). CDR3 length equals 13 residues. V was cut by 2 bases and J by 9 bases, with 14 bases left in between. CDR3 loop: CAWSWRDLGEQFF. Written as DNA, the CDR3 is TGTGCCTGGAGTTGGAGGGACCTCGGTGAGCAGTTCTTC.

The CDR3 reads CAIRNSVGRETQYF. In DNA, the CDR3 is TGTGCCATCAGGAACAGCGTCGGGAGGGAGACCCAGTACTTC. The rearrangement uses TRBV10-3 and TRBJ2-5; the match to TRBD2 covers 7 bases. This CDR3 comprises 14 residues. Germline trimming cut 6 bases from V and 5 bases from J; bases unmatched to any gene: 9. In germline, CDR1 is ENHRY, CDR2 SYGVKD.

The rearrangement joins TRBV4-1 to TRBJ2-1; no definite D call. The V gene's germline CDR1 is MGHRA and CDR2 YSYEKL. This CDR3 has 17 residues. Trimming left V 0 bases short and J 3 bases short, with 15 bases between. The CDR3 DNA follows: TGCGCCAGCAGCCAAGATATAGCCCTATCTTTCTACAATGAGCAGTTCTTC. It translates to CASSQDIALSFYNEQFF.